This T cell receptor beta chain was documented in a study of radiotherapy plus CTLA-4 blockade in lung cancer. Whole-study context: Objective response was observed in roughly 20% of patients, and disease control in 30% to 35%. Whole-study results and caveats: After radiotherapy and ipilimumab, tumor-derived clones expanded in peripheral blood. Together with interferon-beta, which increased in serum after radiation, early dynamic changes in blood T cell clones were reportedly the best predictors of response.

The table came from immunoSEQ multiplex PCR; TCRdb's copy has only in-frame clones and leaves some out. The sample holds fewer than 150,000 clones, 78% seen once. The CDR3 totals 11 residues. CDR1 is MDHEN and CDR2 is SYDVKM in the germline V gene. The V end lost 6 bases, the J end lost 2 bases, and 4 bases lay between the germline ends. About this clone: Antigen: not known.

The source material was peripheral blood, sampled from a patient treated with radiotherapy plus ipilimumab. This receptor was taken from a human donor with non-small cell lung cancer who had a partial response to radiotherapy plus ipilimumab. The rearrangement links TRBV28 to TRBJ1-1; D remains unclear. The CDR3 loop reads CASRSNTEAFF. The CDR3 DNA reads TGTGCCAGCAGGAGTAACACTGAAGCTTTCTTT.